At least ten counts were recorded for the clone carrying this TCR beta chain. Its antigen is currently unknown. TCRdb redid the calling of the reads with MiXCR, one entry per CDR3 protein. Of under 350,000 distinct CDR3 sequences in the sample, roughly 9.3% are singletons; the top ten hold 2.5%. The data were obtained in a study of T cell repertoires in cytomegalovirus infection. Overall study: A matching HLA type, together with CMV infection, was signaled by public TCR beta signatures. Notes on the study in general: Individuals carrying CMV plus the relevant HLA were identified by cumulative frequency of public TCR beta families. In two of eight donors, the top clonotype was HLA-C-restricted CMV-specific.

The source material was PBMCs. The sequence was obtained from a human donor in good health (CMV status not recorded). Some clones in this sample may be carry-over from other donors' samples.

CDR3 nucleotide sequence: TGTGCCAGCAGTTTCTTCTGGATCTTCTACGAGCAGTACGTC. It is translated as CASSFFWIFYEQYV. The chain couples TRBV12-3 or TRBV12-4 to TRBJ2-7, with no clear D. Between the trimmed V and J ends, which lost 3 bases and 3 bases, there was a span of 12 bases. The CDR3 spans 14 residues.